The 12 T cell receptor beta chains below were found in one sample sequenced in a study of T-cell memory formation after mild COVID-19. MiXCR, applied by TCRdb to the 5' RACE reads, yields one record per CDR3 protein. The sample lists 540,000 or so distinct CDR3 sequences; around 20% were seen once. Sequencing was done on a sample of PBMCs or a T cell subset sorted from them (not recorded which). Every receptor here comes from an adult woman who had mild COVID-19 (a few samples of this study predate the infection). Cell type and time point are not known.

This chain uses TRBV7-2 with TRBJ1-1; D is unresolved. CDR1 is SGHTA, CDR2 FQGNSA, per germline. There are 15 residues in the CDR3. Between the trimmed V and J ends, which lost 1 base and 1 base, there was a span of 10 bases. Here the CDR3 reads CASSLGRSQNTEAFF. CDR3 in DNA: TGTGCCAGCAGCTTAGGCAGATCGCAGAACACTGAAGCTTTCTTT.

The V gene is TRBV24-1, the J gene TRBJ2-7; D may be TRBD1 (6 bases). This CDR3 region has 13 residues. The germline gives CDR1 KGHDR, CDR2 SFDVKD. The ends were cut back, 4 bases at V and 3 bases at J, with 9 bases in the middle. The CDR3, as DNA: TGTGCCACCAGTGAAGGGGGTAGCTACGAGCAGTACTTC. It is translated as CATSEGGSYEQYF.

The genes are TRBV12-5 and TRBJ2-2; 7 bases map to TRBD1. Germline CDR1 is LGHNT and CDR2 is FRNRAP. V shed 1 base, J shed 2 bases, and the junction held 10 bases outside the gene matches. The CDR3 contains 18 residues. Here the CDR3 reads CASGLAGTALSNTGELFF. CDR3 DNA: TGTGCTAGTGGTTTGGCCGGGACAGCCTTAAGTAACACCGGGGAGCTGTTTTTT.

J is TRBJ2-7 and V is TRBV4-1; 10 nucleotides match TRBD2. The CDR3 covers 15 residues. V lost 3 bases to trimming and J lost 2 bases; unmatched junction nucleotides: 4. From germline, CDR1 is MGHRA and CDR2 YSYEKL. CDR3 sequence: CASSQGSGGAYEQYF. The CDR3 DNA reads TGCGCCAGCAGCCAGGGGAGCGGGGGGGCCTACGAGCAGTACTTC.

This clonotype was found a few times. This chain uses TRBV28 with TRBJ1-6; D call uncertain. The CDR3 extends over 12 amino acids. V lost 5 bases to trimming and J lost 9 bases, with 8 bases between them. Germline assignment: CDR1 MDHEN and CDR2 SYDVKM. This CDR3 reads CASSQTVSPLHF. Written as DNA, the CDR3 is TGTGCCAGCAGTCAGACTGTTTCACCCCTCCACTTT.

This clonotype has a handful of counts. This sequence joins TRBV25-1 and TRBJ2-4; D is uncertain. In germline, CDR1 is MGHDK, CDR2 SYGVNS. The length of the CDR3 is 13 residues. The germline V and J ends were trimmed by 9 bases and 5 bases, with 14 bases remaining between them. CDR3 loop: CASDGSVENIQYF. DNA for the CDR3: TGTGCCAGTGACGGATCCGTCGAAAACATTCAGTACTTC.

This clonotype was counted between two and nine times. Written as DNA, the CDR3 is TGCGCCAGCAGCCCCGGACTACAGGGTTATCGAGAGACCCAGTACTTC. It translates to CASSPGLQGYRETQYF. This chain uses TRBV5-1 with TRBJ2-5; D could derive from TRBD1 or TRBD2 (6 bases each). Germline CDR1 reads SGHRS; CDR2 reads YFSETQ. This CDR3 region has 16 residues. V lost 4 bases to trimming and J lost 4 bases, with 20 bases between them. Full variable domain (rest looked up from reference TRBV5-1 and TRBJ2-5): KAGVTQTPRYLIKTRGQQVTLSCSPISGHRSVSWYQQTPGQGLQFLFEYFSETQRNKGNFPGRFSGRQFSNSRSEMNVSTLELGDSALYLCASSPGLQGYRETQYFGPGTRLLVL.

The J gene is TRBJ2-7, the V gene TRBV3-1; no clear D gene. V was trimmed by 4 bases and J by 6 bases, leaving 7 bases between them. This CDR3 contains 11 residues. Per the germline V gene, CDR1 is LGHDT and CDR2 is YNNKEL (reference sequence). CDR3 in DNA: TGTGCCAGCAGCCTAGGGTTCGAGCAGTACTTC. Translated: CASSLGFEQYF.

The chain carries TRBV7-9 and TRBJ2-5; D is possibly TRBD1 (5 bases). This CDR3 is 14 amino acids long. CDR1 and CDR2 (germline): SEHNR, FQNEAQ (reference sequence). With 1 base removed from V and 2 bases from J, the gap between germline ends came to 8 bases. The CDR3 here is CASSLETEQETQYF. CDR3 bases: TGTGCCAGCAGCTTAGAGACAGAACAAGAGACCCAGTACTTC.

The CDR3 sequence: CASTQRRGRGKDTEAFF. For the CDR3, the DNA is TGTGCCAGCACCCAAAGGAGGGGGCGAGGGAAGGACACTGAAGCTTTCTTT. This chain uses TRBV2 with TRBJ1-1, with 7 bases aligning to TRBD1. Germline CDR1 SNHLY, CDR2 FYNNEI. The CDR3 length is 17 residues. The V segment lost 7 bases and the J segment 3 bases; nucleotides outside the gene matches: 17.

This clonotype was recorded a few times. The chain carries TRBV4-2 and TRBJ2-1; TRBD1 matches at 9 bases. The V gene's germline CDR1 is LGHNA and CDR2 YNFKEQ. The CDR3 runs to 15 residues. Losses at the gene ends were 3 bases for V and 6 bases for J; bases not matched to a gene: 6. CDR3 in amino acids: CASSHTGGLANEQFF. Written as DNA, the CDR3 is TGTGCCAGCAGCCATACAGGGGGCCTAGCCAATGAGCAGTTCTTC.

This clonotype was counted only a few times. The chain carries TRBV6-5 and TRBJ2-2, with D tentatively TRBD1 (5 bases). The germline V and J ends were trimmed by 2 bases and 2 bases, with 12 bases remaining between them. The CDR3 extends over 16 amino acids. Germline V gene lookup returns CDR1 MNHEY and CDR2 SVGAGI. The CDR3 DNA is TGTGCCAGCAGTTACGGGGCAGGGTTAAACACCGGGGAGCTGTTTTTT. This codes for CASSYGAGLNTGELFF.